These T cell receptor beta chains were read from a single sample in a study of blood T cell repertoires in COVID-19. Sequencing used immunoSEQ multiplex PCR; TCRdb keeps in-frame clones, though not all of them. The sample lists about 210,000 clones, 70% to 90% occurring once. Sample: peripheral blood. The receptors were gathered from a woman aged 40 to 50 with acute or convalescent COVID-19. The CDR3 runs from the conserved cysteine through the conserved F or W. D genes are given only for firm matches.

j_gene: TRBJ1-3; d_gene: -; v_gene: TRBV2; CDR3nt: TGTGCCAGCAGTGGAGTCCTCTCTGGAAACACCATATATTTT; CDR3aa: CASSGVLSGNTIYF
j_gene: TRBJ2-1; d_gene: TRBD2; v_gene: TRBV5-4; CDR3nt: TGTGCCAGCAGCTTAGACGCGCGAGCGGGGAATGAGCAGTTCTTC; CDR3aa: CASSLDARAGNEQFF
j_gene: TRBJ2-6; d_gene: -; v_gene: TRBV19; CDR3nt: TGTGCCAGTAGCTTCCAGGTTTACTCTGGGGCCAACGTCCTGACTTTC; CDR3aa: CASSFQVYSGANVLTF
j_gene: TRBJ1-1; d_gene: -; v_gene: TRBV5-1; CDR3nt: TGCGCCAGCAGGGGGGGGAGCACTGAAGCTTTCTTT; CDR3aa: CASRGGSTEAFF
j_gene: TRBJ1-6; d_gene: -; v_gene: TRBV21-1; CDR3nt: TGTGCCAGCAGAAGGGACAGGGCGAAGACACCCCTCCACTTT; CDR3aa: CASRRDRAKTPLHF
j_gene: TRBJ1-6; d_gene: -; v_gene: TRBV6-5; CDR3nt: TGTGCCAGCAGTCTGACAGAGTATAATTCACCCCTCCACTTT; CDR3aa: CASSLTEYNSPLHF
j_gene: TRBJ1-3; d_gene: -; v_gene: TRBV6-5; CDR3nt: TGTGCCAGCAGGGAGGGAACCTCTGGAAACACCATATATTTT; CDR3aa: CASREGTSGNTIYF
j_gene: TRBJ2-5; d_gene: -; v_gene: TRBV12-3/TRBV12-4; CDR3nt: TGTGCCAGCAGTTGGGGGAGGGAGACCCAGTACTTC; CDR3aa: CASSWGRETQYF
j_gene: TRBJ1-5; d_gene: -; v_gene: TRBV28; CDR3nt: TGTGCCAGCAGCCCCAGGACTGATAGCAAGGCGCCCCAGCATTTT; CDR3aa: CASSPRTDSKAPQHF
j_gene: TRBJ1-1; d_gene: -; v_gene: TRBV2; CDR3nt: TGTGCCAGCACGGCGGACAGCACAACGCTCGGGACTGAAGCTTTCTTT; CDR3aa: CASTADSTTLGTEAFF
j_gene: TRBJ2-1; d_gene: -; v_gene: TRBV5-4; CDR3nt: TGTGCCAGCAGCCCAACAGGGATCGGTGAGCAGTTCTTC; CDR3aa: CASSPTGIGEQFF
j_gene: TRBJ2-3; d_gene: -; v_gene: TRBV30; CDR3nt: TGTGCCTGGAGTGAGGGAGGAGGATCCACAGATACGCAGTATTTT; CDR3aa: CAWSEGGGSTDTQYF
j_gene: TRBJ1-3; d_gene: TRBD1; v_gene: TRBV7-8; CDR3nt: TGTGCCAGCAGCTGGGGACAGGGGACGGGAAACACCATATATTTT; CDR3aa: CASSWGQGTGNTIYF
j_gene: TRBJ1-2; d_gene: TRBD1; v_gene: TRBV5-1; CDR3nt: TGCGCCAGCAGCCAAAGGACAGGGTGGAACTATGGCTACACCTTC; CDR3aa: CASSQRTGWNYGYTF
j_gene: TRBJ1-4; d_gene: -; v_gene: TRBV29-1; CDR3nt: TGCAGCGTTCTCAAACAGGGATCTAATGAAAAACTGTTTTTT; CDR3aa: CSVLKQGSNEKLFF
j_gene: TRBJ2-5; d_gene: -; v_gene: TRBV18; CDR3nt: TGTGCCAGCTCACCACGGGGGGGCACCGAGACCCAGTACTTC; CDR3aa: CASSPRGGTETQYF
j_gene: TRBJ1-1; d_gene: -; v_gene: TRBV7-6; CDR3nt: TGTGCCAGCAGCTTAGAAGCCAGTCCGCTAGGTCTTATTATGAACACTGAAGCTTTCTTT; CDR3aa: CASSLEASPLGLIMNTEAFF
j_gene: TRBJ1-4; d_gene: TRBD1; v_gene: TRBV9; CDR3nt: TGTGCCAGCAGCATCGGACAGGGCCCTAATGAAAAACTGTTTTTT; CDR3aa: CASSIGQGPNEKLFF